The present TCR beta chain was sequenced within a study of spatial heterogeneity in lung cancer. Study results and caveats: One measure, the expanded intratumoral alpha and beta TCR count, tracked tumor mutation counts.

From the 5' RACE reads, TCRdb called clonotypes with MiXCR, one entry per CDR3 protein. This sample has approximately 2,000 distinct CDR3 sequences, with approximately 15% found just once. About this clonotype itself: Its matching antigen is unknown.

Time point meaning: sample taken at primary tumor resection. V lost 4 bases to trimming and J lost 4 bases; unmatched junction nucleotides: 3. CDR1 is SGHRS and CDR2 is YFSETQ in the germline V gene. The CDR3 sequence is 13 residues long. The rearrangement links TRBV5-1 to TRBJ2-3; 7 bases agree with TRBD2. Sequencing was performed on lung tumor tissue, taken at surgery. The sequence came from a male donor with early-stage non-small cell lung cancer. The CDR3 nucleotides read TGCGCCAGCAGCGAAACTAGCGCAGATACGCAGTATTTT. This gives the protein CASSETSADTQYF.